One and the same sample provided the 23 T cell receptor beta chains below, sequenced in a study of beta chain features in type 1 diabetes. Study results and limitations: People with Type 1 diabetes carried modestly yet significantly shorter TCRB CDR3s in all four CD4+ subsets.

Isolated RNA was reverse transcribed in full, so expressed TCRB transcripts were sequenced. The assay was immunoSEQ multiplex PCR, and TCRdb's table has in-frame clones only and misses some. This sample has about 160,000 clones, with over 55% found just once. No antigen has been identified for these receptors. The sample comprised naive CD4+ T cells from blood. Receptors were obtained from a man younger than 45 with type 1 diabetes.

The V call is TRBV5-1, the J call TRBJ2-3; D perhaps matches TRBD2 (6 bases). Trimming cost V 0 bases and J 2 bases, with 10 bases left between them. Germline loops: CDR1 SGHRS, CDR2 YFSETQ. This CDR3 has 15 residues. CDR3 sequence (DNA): TGCGCCAGCAGCTTGGGGCCGGGAGCCACAGATACGCAGTATTTT. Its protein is CASSLGPGATDTQYF.

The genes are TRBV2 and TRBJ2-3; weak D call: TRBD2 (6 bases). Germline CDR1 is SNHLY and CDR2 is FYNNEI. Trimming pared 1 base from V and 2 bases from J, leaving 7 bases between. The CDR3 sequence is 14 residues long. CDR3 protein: CASSEGGDTDTQYF. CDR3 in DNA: TGTGCCAGCAGTGAAGGCGGGGACACAGATACGCAGTATTTT.

As DNA, the CDR3 is TGTGCCAGCAGCCCGGGACAGGCGGGGACCCAGTACTTC. Translation: CASSPGQAGTQYF. This sequence joins TRBV11-2 and TRBJ2-5; 8 bases are shared with TRBD1. The CDR3 totals 13 residues. The ends lost 5 bases at V and 7 bases at J; junction bases unmatched: 6. The V gene's germline CDR1 is SGHAT and CDR2 FQNNGV.

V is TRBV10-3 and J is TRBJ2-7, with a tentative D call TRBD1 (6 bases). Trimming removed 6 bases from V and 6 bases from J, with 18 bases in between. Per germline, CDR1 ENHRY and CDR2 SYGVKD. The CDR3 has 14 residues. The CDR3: CAIRSDSQVGEQYF. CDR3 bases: TGTGCCATCAGATCGGACAGTCAAGTCGGCGAGCAGTACTTC.

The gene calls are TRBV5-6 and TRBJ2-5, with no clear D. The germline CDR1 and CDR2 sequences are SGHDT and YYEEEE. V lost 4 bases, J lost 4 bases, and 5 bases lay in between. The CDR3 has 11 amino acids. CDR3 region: CASSLSETQYF. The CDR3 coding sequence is TGTGCCAGCAGCCTATCAGAGACCCAGTACTTC.

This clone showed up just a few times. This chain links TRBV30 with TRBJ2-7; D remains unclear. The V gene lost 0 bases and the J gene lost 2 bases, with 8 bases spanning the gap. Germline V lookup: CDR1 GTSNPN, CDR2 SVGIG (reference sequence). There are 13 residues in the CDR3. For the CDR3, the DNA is TGTGCCTGGAGTGTCCGATTAACCTACGAGCAGTACTTC. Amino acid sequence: CAWSVRLTYEQYF.

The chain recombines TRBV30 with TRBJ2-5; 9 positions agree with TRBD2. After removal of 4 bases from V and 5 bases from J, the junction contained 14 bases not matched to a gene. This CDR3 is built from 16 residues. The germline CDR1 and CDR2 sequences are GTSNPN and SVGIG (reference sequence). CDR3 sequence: CAWTSGGGAFPETQYF. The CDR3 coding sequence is TGTGCCTGGACCTCCGGCGGGGGGGCCTTCCCCGAGACCCAGTACTTC.

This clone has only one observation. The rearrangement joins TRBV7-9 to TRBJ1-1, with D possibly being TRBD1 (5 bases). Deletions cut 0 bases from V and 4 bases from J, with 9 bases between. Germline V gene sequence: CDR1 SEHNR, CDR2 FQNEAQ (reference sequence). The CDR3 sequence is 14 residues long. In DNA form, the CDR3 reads TGTGCCAGCAGCTTAGCCGGAGGGGTCACTGAAGCTTTCTTT. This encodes CASSLAGGVTEAFF.

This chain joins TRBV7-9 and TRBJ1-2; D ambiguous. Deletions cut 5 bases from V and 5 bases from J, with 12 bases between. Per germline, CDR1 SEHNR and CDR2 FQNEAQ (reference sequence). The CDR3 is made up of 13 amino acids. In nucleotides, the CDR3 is TGTGCCAGCAGCCCTGACGGAATATATGGCTACACCTTC. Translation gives CASSPDGIYGYTF.

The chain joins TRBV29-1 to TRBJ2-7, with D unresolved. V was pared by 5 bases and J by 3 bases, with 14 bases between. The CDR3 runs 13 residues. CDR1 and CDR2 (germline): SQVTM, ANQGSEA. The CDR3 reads CSVRPGLGYEQYF. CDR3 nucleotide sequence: TGCAGCGTTCGACCCGGGTTGGGCTACGAGCAGTACTTC.

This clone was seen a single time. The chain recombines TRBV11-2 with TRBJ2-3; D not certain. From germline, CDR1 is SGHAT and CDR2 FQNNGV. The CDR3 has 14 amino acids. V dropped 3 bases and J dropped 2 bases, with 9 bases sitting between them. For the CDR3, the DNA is TGTGCCAGCAGCTTCTCGATAATCACAGATACGCAGTATTTT. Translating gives CASSFSIITDTQYF.

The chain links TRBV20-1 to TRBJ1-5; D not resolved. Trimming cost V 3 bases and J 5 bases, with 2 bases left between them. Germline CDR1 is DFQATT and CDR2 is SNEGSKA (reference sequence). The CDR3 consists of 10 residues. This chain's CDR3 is CSARHQPQHF. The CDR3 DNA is TGCAGTGCTAGGCATCAGCCCCAGCATTTT.

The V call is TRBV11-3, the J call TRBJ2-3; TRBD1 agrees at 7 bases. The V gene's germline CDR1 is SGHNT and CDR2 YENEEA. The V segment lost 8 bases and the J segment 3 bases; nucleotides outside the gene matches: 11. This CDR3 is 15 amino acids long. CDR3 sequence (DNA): TGTGCCAGCGCTAGACAGGGAAGTTTGACAGATACGCAGTATTTT. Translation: CASARQGSLTDTQYF. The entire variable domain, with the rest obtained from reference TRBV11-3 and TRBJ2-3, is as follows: EAGVVQSPRYKIIEKKQPVAFWCNPISGHNTLYWYLQNLGQGPELLIRYENEEAVDDSQLPKDRFSAERLKGVDSTLKIQPAELGDSAVYLCASARQGSLTDTQYFGPGTRLTVL.

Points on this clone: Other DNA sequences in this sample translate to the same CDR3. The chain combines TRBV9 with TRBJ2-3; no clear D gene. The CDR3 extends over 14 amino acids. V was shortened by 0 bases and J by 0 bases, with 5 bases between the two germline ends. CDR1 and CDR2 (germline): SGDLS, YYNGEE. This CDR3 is CASSVGGSTDTQYF. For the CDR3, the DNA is TGTGCCAGCAGCGTAGGAGGCAGCACAGATACGCAGTATTTT. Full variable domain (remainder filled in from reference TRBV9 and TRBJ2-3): DSGVTQTPKHLITATGQRVTLRCSPRSGDLSVYWYQQSLDQGLQFLIQYYNGEERAKGNILERFSAQQFPDLHSELNLSSLELGDSALYFCASSVGGSTDTQYFGPGTRLTVL.

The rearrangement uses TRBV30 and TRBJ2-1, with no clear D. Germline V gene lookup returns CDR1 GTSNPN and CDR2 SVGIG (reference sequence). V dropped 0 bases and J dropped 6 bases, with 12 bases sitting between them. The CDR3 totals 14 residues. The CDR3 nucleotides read TGTGCCTGGAGTGTATTACAGTCGGCCAATGAGCAGTTCTTC. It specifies CAWSVLQSANEQFF.

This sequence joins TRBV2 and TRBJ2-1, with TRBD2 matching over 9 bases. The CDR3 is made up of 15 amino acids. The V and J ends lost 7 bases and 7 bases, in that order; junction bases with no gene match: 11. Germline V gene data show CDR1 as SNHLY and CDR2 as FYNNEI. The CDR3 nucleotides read TGTGCCAGCATCCGTGGCGGGGGGGCCGAAAATGAGCAGTTCTTC. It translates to CASIRGGGAENEQFF.

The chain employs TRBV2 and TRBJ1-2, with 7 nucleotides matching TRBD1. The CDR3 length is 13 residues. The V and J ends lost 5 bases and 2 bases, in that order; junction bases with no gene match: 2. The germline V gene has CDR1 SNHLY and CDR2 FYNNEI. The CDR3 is CASSRDSNYGYTF. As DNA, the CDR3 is TGTGCCAGCAGTCGGGACAGCAACTATGGCTACACCTTC.

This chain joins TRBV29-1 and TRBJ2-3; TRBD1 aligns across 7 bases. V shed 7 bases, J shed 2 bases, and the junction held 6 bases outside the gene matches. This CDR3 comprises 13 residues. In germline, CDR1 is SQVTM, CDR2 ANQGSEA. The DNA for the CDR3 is TGCAGCGAGCAGACAGGGCTCACAGATACGCAGTATTTT. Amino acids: CSEQTGLTDTQYF.

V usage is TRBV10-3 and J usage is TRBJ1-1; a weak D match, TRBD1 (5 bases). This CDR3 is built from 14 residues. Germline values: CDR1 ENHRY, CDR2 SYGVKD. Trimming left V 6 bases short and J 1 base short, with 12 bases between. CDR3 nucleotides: TGTGCCATCAGCATGGGACCAGAGAACACTGAAGCTTTCTTT. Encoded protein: CAISMGPENTEAFF.

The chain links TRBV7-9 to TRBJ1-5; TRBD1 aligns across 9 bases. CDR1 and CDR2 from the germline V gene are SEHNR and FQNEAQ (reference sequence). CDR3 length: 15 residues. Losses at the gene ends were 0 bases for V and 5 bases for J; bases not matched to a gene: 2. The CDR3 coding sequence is TGTGCCAGCAGCTTAGCTCGGACAGGGGATCAGCCCCAGCATTTT. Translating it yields CASSLARTGDQPQHF.

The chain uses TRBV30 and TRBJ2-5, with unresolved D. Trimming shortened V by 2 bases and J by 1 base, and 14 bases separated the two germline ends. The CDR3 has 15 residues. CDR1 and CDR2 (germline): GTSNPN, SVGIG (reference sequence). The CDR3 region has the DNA TGTGCCTGGAGTTCTCATAGACCTTCCCAAGAGACCCAGTACTTC. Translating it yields CAWSSHRPSQETQYF.

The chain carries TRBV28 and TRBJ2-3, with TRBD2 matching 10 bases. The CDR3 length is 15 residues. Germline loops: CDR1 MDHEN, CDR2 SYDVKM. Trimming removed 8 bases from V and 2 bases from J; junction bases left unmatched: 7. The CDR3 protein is CASWASGGYTDTQYF. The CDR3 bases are TGTGCCAGCTGGGCTAGCGGGGGATACACAGATACGCAGTATTTT.

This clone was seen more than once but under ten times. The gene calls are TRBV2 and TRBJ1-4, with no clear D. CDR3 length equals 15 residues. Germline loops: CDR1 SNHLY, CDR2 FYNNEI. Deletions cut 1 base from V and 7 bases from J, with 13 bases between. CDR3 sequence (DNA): TGTGCCAGCAGTGAAGGGGCCAGCTTAGTTGAAAAACTGTTTTTT. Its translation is CASSEGASLVEKLFF.